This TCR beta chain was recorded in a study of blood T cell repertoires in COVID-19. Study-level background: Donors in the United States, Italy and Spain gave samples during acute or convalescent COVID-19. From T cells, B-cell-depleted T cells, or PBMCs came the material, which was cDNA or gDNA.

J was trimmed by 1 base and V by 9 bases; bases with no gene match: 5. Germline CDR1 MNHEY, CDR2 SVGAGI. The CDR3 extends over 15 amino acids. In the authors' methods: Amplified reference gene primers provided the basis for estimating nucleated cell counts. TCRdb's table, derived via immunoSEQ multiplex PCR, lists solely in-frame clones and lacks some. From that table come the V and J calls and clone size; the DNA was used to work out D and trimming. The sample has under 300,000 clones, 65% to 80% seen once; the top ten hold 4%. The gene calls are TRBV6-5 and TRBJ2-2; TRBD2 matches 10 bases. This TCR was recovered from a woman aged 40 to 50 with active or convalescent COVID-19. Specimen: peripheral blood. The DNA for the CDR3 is TGTGCCAGTACGAGGACTAGCGGGAACACCGGGGAGCTGTTTTTT. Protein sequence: CASTRTSGNTGELFF.